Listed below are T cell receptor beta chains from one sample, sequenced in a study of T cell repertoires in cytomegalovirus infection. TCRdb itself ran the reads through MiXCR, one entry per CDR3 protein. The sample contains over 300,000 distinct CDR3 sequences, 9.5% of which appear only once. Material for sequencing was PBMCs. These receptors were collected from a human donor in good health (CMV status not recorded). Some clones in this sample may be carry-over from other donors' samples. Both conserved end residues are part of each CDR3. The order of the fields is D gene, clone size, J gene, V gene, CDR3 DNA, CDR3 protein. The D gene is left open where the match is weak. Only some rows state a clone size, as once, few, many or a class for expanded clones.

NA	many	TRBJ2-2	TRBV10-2	TGCGCCAGCAGTGACCCGTCTAGGTCCAACACCGGGGAGCTGTTTTTT	CASSDPSRSNTGELFF
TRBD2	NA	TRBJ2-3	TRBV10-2	TGCGCCAGCAGTGAGCCGGGACTAAGCACAGATACGCAGTATTTT	CASSEPGLSTDTQYF
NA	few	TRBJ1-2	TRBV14	TGTGCCAGCAGCCGGGTCCAGGGAGCTTATGGCTACACCTTC	CASSRVQGAYGYTF
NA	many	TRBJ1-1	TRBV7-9	TGTGCCAGCAGCTTAGGGCCCGCCGGGACTGAAGCTTTCTTT	CASSLGPAGTEAFF
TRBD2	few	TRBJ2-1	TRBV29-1	TGCAGCGTTGTAGGGAGGGTATACAATGAGCAGTTCTTC	CSVVGRVYNEQFF
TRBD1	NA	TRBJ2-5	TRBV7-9	TGTGCCAGCAGCATAGGGACAGGCTCAGAGACCCAGTACTTC	CASSIGTGSETQYF
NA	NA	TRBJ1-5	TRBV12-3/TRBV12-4	TGTGCCAGCAGTTTCGGGGCGGCTCAGCCCCAGCATTTT	CASSFGAAQPQHF
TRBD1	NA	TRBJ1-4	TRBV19	TGTGCCAGTAGGGGCAGGGGGGCTCTTAGGGAAAAACTGTTTTTT	CASRGRGALREKLFF
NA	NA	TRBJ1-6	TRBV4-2	TGTGCCAGCAGCCAAGATCCATCAGGCAGGGGTGCTAATTCACCCCTCCACTTT	CASSQDPSGRGANSPLHF
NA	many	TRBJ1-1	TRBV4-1	TGCGCCAGCAGCCACCTAGGACAGATGAACACTGAAGCTTTCTTT	CASSHLGQMNTEAFF
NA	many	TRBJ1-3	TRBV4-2	TGTGCCAGCAGCCGGGATAGGGTAGCTGGAAACACCATATATTTT	CASSRDRVAGNTIYF
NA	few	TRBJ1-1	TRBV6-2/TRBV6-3	TGTGCCAGCACAATACACGGGTTGGGAAACTTGCACACTGAAGCTTTCTTT	CASTIHGLGNLHTEAFF
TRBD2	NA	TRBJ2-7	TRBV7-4	TGTGCCAGCAGCTTTGGGACTAGCGGATCCTACGAGCAGTACTTC	CASSFGTSGSYEQYF
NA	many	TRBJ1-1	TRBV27	TGTGCCAGCATCTTGAACACTGAAGCTTTCTTT	CASILNTEAFF